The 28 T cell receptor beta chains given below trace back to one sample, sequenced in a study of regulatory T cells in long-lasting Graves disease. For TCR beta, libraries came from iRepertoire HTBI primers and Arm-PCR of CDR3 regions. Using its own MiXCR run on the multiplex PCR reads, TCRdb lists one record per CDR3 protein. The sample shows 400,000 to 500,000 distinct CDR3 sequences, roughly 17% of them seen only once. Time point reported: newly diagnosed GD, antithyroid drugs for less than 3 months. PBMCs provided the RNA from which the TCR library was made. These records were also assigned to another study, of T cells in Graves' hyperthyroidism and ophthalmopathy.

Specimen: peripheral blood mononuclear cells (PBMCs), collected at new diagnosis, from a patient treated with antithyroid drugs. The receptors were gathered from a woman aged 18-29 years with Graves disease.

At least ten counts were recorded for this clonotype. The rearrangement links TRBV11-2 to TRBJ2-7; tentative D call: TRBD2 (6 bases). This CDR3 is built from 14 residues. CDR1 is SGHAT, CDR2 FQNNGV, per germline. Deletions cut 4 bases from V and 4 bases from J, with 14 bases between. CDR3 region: CASSSTRTVYEQYF. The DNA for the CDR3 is TGTGCCAGCAGCTCGACTAGAACGGTTTACGAGCAGTACTTC.

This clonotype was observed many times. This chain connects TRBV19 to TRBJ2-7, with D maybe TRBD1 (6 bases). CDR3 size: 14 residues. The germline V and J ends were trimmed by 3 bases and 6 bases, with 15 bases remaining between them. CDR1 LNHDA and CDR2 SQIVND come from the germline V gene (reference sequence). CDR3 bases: TGTGCCAGTAGTATCGTACAGGGTAACGGCGAGCAGTACTTC. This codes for CASSIVQGNGEQYF.

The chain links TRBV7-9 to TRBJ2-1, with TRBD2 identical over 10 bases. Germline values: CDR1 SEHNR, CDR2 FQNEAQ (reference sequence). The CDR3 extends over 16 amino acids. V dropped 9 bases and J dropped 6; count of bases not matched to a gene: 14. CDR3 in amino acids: CASKHTSGRAVNEQFF. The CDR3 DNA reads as TGTGCCAGTAAACACACAAGCGGGAGGGCTGTCAATGAGCAGTTCTTC.

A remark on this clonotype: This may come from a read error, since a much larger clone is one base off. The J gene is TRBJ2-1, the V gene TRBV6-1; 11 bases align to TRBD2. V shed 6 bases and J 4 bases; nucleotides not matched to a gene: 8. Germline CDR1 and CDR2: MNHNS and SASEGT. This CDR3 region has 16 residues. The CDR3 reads CASSDGTSGPYNEQFF. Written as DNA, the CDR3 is TGTGCCAGCAGCGACGGGACTAGCGGACCTTACAATGAGCAGTTCTTC.

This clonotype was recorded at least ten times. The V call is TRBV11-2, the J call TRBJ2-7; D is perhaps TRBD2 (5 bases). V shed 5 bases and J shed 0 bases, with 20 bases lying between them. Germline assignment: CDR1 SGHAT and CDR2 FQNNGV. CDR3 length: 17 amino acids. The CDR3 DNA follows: TGTGCCAGCAGCCCCAGTGGCGGCGGGCCGAGCTCCTACGAGCAGTACTTC. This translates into CASSPSGGGPSSYEQYF.

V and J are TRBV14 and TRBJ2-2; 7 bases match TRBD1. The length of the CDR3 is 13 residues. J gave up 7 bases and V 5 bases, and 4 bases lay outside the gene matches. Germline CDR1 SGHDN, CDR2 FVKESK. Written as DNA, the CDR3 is TGTGCCAGCAGCAGGCAGGGGGACGGGGAGCTGTTTTTT. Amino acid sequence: CASSRQGDGELFF.

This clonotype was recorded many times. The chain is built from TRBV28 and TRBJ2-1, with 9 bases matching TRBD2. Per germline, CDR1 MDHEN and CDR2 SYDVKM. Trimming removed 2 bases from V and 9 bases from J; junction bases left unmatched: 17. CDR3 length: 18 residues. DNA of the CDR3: TGTGCCAGCAGTTTAGGAGGAGCTTGGCGGGAGGGCCAGGTTGAGCAGTTCTTC. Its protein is CASSLGGAWREGQVEQFF.

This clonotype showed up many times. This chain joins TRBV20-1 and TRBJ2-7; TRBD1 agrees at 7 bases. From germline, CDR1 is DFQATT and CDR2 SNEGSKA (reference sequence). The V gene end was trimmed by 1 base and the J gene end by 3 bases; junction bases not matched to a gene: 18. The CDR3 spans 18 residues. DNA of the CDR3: TGCAGTGCTAGAGGCCAGGGCTGGGACAGCCACCTCCTCTACGAGCAGTACTTC. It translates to CSARGQGWDSHLLYEQYF.

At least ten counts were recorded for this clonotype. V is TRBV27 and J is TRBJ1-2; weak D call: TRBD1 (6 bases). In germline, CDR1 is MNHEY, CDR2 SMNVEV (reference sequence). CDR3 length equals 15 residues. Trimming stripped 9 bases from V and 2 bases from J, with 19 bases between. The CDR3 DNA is TGTGCCAGTTCAACTTACAGGGAGGCGAACTATGGCTACACCTTC. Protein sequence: CASSTYREANYGYTF.

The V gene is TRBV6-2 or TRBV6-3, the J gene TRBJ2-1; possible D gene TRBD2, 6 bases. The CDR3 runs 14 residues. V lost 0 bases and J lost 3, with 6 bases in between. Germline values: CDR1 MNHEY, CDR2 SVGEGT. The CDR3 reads CASSYSGGYNEQFF. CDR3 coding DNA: TGTGCCAGCAGTTACTCGGGGGGCTACAATGAGCAGTTCTTC.

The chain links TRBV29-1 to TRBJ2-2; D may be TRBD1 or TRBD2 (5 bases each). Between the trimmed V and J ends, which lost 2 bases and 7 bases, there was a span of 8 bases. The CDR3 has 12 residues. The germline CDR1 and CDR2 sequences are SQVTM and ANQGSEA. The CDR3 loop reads CSVEWGNGELFF. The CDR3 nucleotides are TGCAGCGTTGAATGGGGGAACGGGGAGCTGTTTTTT.

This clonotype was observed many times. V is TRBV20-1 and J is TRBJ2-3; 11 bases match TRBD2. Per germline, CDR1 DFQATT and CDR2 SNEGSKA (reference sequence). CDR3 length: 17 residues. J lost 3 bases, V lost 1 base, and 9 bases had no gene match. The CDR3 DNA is TGCAGTGCTAGAGTAGCGGGAGGGCGATATGGGACAGATACGCAGTATTTT. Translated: CSARVAGGRYGTDTQYF.

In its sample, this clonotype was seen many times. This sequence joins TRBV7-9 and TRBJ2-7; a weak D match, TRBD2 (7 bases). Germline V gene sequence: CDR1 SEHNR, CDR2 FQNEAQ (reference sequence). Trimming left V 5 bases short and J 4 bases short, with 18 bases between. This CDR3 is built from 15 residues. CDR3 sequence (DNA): TGTGCCAGCAGCCCAAGGGGGGGCGCGACGTACGAGCAGTACTTC. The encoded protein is CASSPRGGATYEQYF.

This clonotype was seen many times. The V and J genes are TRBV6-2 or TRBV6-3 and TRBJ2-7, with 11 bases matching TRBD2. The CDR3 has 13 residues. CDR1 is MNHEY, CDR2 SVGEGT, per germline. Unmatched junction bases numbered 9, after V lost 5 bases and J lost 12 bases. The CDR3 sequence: CASSPGLAEGRYF. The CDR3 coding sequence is TGTGCCAGCAGTCCGGGACTAGCGGAAGGACGGTACTTC.

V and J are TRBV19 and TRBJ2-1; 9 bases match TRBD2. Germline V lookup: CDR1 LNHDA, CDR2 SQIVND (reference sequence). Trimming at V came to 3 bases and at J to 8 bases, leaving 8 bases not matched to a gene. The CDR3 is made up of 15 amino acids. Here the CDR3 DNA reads TGTGCCAGTAGTATTCGCGGGAGGGGGATCGATGAGCAGTTCTTC. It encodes CASSIRGRGIDEQFF.

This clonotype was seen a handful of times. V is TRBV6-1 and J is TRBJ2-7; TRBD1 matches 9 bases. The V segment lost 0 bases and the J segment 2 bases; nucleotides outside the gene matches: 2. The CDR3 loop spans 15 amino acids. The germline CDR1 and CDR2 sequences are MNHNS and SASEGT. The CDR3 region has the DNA TGTGCCAGCAGTGAAGCCTGGACAGGGGCCTACGAGCAGTACTTC. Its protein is CASSEAWTGAYEQYF.

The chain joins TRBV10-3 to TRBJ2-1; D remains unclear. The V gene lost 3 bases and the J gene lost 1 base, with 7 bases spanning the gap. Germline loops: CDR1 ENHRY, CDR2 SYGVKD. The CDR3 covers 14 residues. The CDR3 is CAISDLGSYNEQFF. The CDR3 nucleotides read TGTGCCATCAGTGATCTGGGTTCCTACAATGAGCAGTTCTTC.

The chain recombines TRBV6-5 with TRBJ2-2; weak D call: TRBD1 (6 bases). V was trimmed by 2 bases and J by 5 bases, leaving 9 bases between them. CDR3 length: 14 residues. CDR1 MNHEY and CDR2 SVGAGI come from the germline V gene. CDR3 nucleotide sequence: TGTGCCAGCAGTTACCGCCAGGGGACCGGGGAGCTGTTTTTT. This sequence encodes CASSYRQGTGELFF.

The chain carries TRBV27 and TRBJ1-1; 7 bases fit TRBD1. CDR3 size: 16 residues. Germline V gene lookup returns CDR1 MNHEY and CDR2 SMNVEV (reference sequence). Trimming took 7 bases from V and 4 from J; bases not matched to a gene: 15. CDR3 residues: CASNRQGGGFGTEAFF. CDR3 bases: TGTGCCAGCAACCGACAGGGAGGAGGCTTCGGCACTGAAGCTTTCTTT.

The chain's CDR3 is CASSYGTEQFF. In DNA form, the CDR3 reads TGTGCCAGCAGTTATGGAACAGAGCAGTTCTTC. The chain links TRBV6-9 to TRBJ2-1; D is undetermined. The ends were cut back, 2 bases at V and 10 bases at J, with 6 bases in the middle. Germline-derived CDR1 and CDR2 are MNHGY and SVAAGI. The CDR3 length is 11 residues.

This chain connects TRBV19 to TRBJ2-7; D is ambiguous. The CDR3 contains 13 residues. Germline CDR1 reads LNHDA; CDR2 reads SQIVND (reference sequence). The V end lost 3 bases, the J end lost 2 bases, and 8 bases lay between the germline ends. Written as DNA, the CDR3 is TGTGCCAGTAGTATCTCAGATACCTACGAGCAGTACTTC. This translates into CASSISDTYEQYF.

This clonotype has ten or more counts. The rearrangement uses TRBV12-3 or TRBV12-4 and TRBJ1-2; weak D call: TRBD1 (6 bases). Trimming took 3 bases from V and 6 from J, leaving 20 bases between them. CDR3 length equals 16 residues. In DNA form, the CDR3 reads TGTGCCAGCAGTTTCGCCCGGGGCAGACCAGGGGATGGCTACACCTTC. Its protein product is CASSFARGRPGDGYTF.

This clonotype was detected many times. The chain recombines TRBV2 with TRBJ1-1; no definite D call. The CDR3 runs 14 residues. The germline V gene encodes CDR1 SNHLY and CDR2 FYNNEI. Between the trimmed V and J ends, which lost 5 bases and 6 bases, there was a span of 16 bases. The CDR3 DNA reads TGTGCCAGCAGTTGGCGTCGTAGTGGCGCTGAAGCTTTCTTT. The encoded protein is CASSWRRSGAEAFF.

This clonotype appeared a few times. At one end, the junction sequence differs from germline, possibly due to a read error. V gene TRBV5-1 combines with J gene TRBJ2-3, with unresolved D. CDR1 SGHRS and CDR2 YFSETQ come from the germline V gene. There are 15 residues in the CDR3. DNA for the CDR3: TGCGCCAGCAATCTAGACTGGGGTGGAGTAGATATGCAGTATTTT. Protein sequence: CASNLDWGGVDMQYF. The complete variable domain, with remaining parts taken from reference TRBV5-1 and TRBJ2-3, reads KAGVTQTPRYLIKTRGQQVTLSCSPISGHRSVSWYQQTPGQGLQFLFEYFSETQRNKGNFPGRFSGRQFSNSRSEMNVSTLELGDSALYLCASNLDWGGVDMQYFGPGTRLTVL.

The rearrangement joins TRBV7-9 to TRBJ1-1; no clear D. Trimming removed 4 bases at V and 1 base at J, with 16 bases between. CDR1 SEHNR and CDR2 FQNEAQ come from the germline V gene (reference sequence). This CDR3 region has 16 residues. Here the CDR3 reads CASSSQVRLKNTEAFF. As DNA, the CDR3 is TGTGCCAGCAGCTCCCAGGTGAGACTTAAGAACACTGAAGCTTTCTTT.

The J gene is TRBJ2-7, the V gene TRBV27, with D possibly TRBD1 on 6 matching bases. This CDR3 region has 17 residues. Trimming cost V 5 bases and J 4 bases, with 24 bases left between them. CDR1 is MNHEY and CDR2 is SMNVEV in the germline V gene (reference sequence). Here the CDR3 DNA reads TGTGCCAGCAGTCCCCTTTCTCGGACAGCATATACATACGAGCAGTACTTC. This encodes CASSPLSRTAYTYEQYF.

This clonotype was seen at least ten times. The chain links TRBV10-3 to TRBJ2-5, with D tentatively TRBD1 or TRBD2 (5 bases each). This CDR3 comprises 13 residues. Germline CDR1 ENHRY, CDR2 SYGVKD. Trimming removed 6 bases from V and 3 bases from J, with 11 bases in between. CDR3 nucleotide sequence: TGTGCCATCAGCGCGGGCAGGGAAGAGACCCAGTACTTC. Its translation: CAISAGREETQYF.

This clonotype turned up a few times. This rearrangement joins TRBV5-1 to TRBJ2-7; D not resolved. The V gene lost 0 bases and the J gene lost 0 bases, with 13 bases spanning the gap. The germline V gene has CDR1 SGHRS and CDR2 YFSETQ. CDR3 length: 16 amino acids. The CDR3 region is CASSLEASHSSYEQYF. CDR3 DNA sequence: TGCGCCAGCAGCTTGGAAGCGTCCCATAGCTCCTACGAGCAGTACTTC. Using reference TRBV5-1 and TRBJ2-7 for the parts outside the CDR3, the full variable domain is KAGVTQTPRYLIKTRGQQVTLSCSPISGHRSVSWYQQTPGQGLQFLFEYFSETQRNKGNFPGRFSGRQFSNSRSEMNVSTLELGDSALYLCASSLEASHSSYEQYFGPGTRLTVT.